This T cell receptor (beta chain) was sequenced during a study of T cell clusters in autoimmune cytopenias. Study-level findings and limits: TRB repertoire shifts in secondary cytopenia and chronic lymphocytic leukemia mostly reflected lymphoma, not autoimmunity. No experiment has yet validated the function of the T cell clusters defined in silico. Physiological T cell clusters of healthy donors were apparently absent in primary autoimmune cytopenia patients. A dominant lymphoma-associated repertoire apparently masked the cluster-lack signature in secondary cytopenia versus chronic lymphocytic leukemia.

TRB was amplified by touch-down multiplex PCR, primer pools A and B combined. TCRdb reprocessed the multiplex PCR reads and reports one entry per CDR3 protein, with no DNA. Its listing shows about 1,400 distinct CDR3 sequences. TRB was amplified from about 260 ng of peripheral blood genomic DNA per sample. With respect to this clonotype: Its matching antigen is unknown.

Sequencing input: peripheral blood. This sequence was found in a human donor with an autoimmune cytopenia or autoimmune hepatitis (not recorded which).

CDR3 protein: CASSLRGVETQYF. The rearrangement uses TRBV27 and TRBJ2-5; TCRdb names TRBD1, which stays unverified in the absence of DNA. The germline gives CDR1 MNHEY, CDR2 SMNVEV (reference sequence). This CDR3 has 13 residues.